Below are 25 T cell receptor beta chains sequenced from a single sample in a study of blood T cell repertoires in COVID-19. Some clones are missing from TCRdb's copy, which holds only in-frame ones; the method was immunoSEQ multiplex PCR. The sample holds about 65,000 clones, more than 90% seen once. Sequencing used peripheral blood. These receptor sequences come from a man between 60 and 70 years old with acute or convalescent COVID-19.

The CDR3 here is CASSVQGRNTEAFF. The DNA for the CDR3 is TGTGCCAGCAGTGTACAGGGGAGGAACACTGAAGCTTTCTTT. The V and J genes are TRBV2 and TRBJ1-1; TRBD1 matches at 7 bases. The junction had 3 bases not matched to a gene; V was cut back by 4 bases and J by 1 base. Germline-derived CDR1 and CDR2 are SNHLY and FYNNEI. The CDR3 spans 14 residues. Supplemented by reference TRBV2 and TRBJ1-1, the full variable domain reads EPEVTQTPSHQVTQMGQEVILRCVPISNHLYFYWYRQILGQKVEFLVSFYNNEISEKSEIFDDQFSVERPDGSNFTLKIRSTKLEDSAMYFCASSVQGRNTEAFFGQGTRLTVV.

V and J are TRBV15 and TRBJ1-6; no clear D. CDR1 and CDR2 from the germline V gene are LNHNV and YYDKDF (reference sequence). There are 14 residues in the CDR3. Trimming removed 4 bases from V and 6 bases from J, with 10 bases in between. This CDR3 reads CATSTGSVNSPLHF. DNA for the CDR3: TGTGCCACCAGCACGGGGTCAGTTAATTCACCCCTCCACTTT.

A remark on this clone: Other DNA sequences within the sample encode an identical CDR3. V usage is TRBV9 and J usage is TRBJ2-5; maybe TRBD2 (5 bases). The V end was cut by 2 bases, the J end by 2 bases, with 10 bases between. CDR3 length: 14 residues. Germline-derived CDR1 and CDR2 are SGDLS and YYNGEE. The CDR3 protein is CASSVAGGQETQYF. The CDR3, as DNA: TGTGCCAGCAGCGTGGCAGGCGGGCAAGAGACCCAGTACTTC.

CDR3 in amino acids: CASSSRVSTNEKLFF. The CDR3 DNA sequence: TGTGCCAGCAGCTCCAGGGTCTCAACTAATGAAAAACTGTTTTTT. The V call is TRBV7-9, the J call TRBJ1-4; maybe TRBD1 (5 bases). CDR1 and CDR2 from the germline V gene are SEHNR and FQNEAQ (reference sequence). This CDR3 has 15 amino acids. V was clipped by 4 bases and J by 0 bases, with 9 bases between them. Full variable domain (outside the CDR3, taken from reference TRBV7-9 and TRBJ1-4): DTGVSQNPRHKITKRGQNVTFRCDPISEHNRLYWYRQTLGQGPEFLTYFQNEAQLEKSRLLSDRFSAERPKGSFSTLEIQRTEQGDSAMYLCASSSRVSTNEKLFFGSGTQLSVL.

The CDR3, as DNA: TGTGCCAGCAGTTACCCAGGGGTTCACAATGAGCAGTTCTTC. Translated: CASSYPGVHNEQFF. The chain uses TRBV6-6 and TRBJ2-1; possible D gene TRBD1, 6 bases. Germline V gene sequence: CDR1 MNHNY, CDR2 SVGAGI (reference sequence). CDR3 size: 14 residues. V was cut by 2 bases and J by 5 bases, with 10 bases left in between.

This chain joins TRBV27 and TRBJ1-2, with unresolved D. CDR1 and CDR2 (germline): MNHEY, SMNVEV (reference sequence). Trimming shortened V by 2 bases and J by 4 bases, and 14 bases separated the two germline ends. This CDR3 comprises 15 residues. In nucleotides, the CDR3 is TGTGCCAGCAGTTTAGGGAGGGAACGAGTCTATGGCTACACCTTC. It encodes CASSLGRERVYGYTF.

The chain recombines TRBV9 with TRBJ2-1, with TRBD1 as a possible D gene (5 bases). Germline values: CDR1 SGDLS, CDR2 YYNGEE. The V end lost 3 bases, the J end lost 8 bases, and 9 bases lay between the germline ends. The CDR3 has 12 amino acids. The CDR3 sequence is CASSAPGYEQFF. The CDR3 DNA is TGTGCCAGCAGCGCACCAGGGTATGAGCAGTTCTTC.

The V and J genes are TRBV5-1 and TRBJ1-2; 7 positions match TRBD1. The V gene end was trimmed by 7 bases and the J gene end by 5 bases; junction bases not matched to a gene: 8. Germline V gives CDR1 SGHRS, CDR2 YFSETQ. This CDR3 region has 13 residues. CDR3 residues: CASSGTDGYGYTF. Here the CDR3 DNA reads TGCGCCAGCTCCGGGACAGACGGTTATGGCTACACCTTC.

A few counts support this clone. The chain carries TRBV7-8 and TRBJ2-7; 10 bases map to TRBD2. The V and J ends lost 2 bases and 7 bases, in that order; junction bases with no gene match: 5. The CDR3 has 14 amino acids. Germline V gives CDR1 SGHVS, CDR2 FQNEAQ. The CDR3 spells CASSLQAGGREQYF. Written as DNA, the CDR3 is TGTGCCAGCAGCTTACAAGCGGGGGGGCGAGAGCAGTACTTC.

Here the CDR3 DNA reads TGTGCCAGCAGGCCGGGACTAGTGGACTCTGGGGCCAACGTCCTGACTTTC. Protein: CASRPGLVDSGANVLTF. This rearrangement joins TRBV9 to TRBJ2-6, with 8 nucleotides matching TRBD2. The CDR3 totals 17 residues. The J segment lost 0 bases and the V segment lost 5 bases, leaving 7 bases of the junction unmatched. Germline CDR1 SGDLS, CDR2 YYNGEE.

The gene calls are TRBV14 and TRBJ2-6; D is ambiguous. The ends were cut back, 5 bases at V and 0 bases at J, with 14 bases in the middle. Germline CDR1 is SGHDN and CDR2 is FVKESK. CDR3 size: 17 residues. In DNA, the CDR3 is TGTGCCAGCAGCGAAGGCGTGAACTTCTCTGGGGCCAACGTCCTGACTTTC. Amino acid sequence: CASSEGVNFSGANVLTF. Based on the CDR3 plus reference TRBV14 and TRBJ2-6, the full variable domain is EAGVTQFPSHSVIEKGQTVTLRCDPISGHDNLYWYRRVMGKEIKFLLHFVKESKQDESGMPNNRFLAERTGGTYSTLKVQPAELEDSGVYFCASSEGVNFSGANVLTFGAGSRLTVL.

This clone showed up just once. The chain recombines TRBV6-5 with TRBJ2-7; TRBD2 aligns across 10 bases. Germline CDR1 reads MNHEY; CDR2 reads SVGAGI. V gave up 7 bases and J gave up 2 bases; unmatched junction bases: 5. The CDR3 totals 14 residues. CDR3 loop: CASKRTSGPYEQYF. The CDR3 DNA follows: TGTGCCAGCAAAAGGACTAGCGGACCCTACGAGCAGTACTTC.

The J gene is TRBJ2-7, the V gene TRBV2; tentatively, D is TRBD2 (5 bases). From germline, CDR1 is SNHLY and CDR2 FYNNEI. The CDR3 runs 15 residues. Trimming removed 1 base at V and 2 bases at J, with 12 bases between. CDR3 in amino acids: CASSEGQVGTYEQYF. The CDR3 DNA reads as TGTGCCAGCAGTGAAGGCCAGGTCGGGACCTACGAGCAGTACTTC.

The J gene is TRBJ1-3, the V gene TRBV6-5, with TRBD1 as a possible D gene (5 bases). The CDR3 covers 15 residues. Germline V lookup: CDR1 MNHEY, CDR2 SVGAGI. Trimming took 0 bases from V and 7 from J, leaving 13 bases between them. The CDR3 sequence: CASSYSKGVGNTIYF. CDR3 in DNA: TGTGCCAGCAGTTACTCGAAAGGGGTTGGTAACACCATATATTTT.

The rearrangement uses TRBV30 and TRBJ2-7, with 12 positions matching TRBD2. CDR3 size: 16 residues. Germline CDR1 and CDR2: GTSNPN and SVGIG (reference sequence). V was clipped by 0 bases and J by 6 bases; unmatched bases: 9. In nucleotides, the CDR3 is TGTGCCTGGAGTGTACGGGCTAGCGGGGGGGCCGCCGAGCAGTACTTC. It encodes CAWSVRASGGAAEQYF.

There are a few counts of this clone. V is TRBV11-3 and J is TRBJ1-1; 8 bases agree with TRBD1. The CDR3 is made up of 14 amino acids. V lost 3 bases and J lost 1; bases outside the gene matches: 1. From germline, CDR1 is SGHNT and CDR2 YENEEA. The CDR3 protein is CASSLGQANTEAFF. Here the CDR3 DNA reads TGTGCCAGCAGCTTGGGACAGGCGAACACTGAAGCTTTCTTT.

The chain uses TRBV11-2 and TRBJ1-1, with D unclear. The CDR3 is made up of 16 amino acids. With 0 bases removed from V and 5 bases from J, the gap between germline ends came to 16 bases. Per the germline V gene, CDR1 is SGHAT and CDR2 is FQNNGV. CDR3 sequence (DNA): TGTGCCAGCAGCTTAGAGGGTAAGGGAGTGCTGACTGAAGCTTTCTTT. Encoded protein: CASSLEGKGVLTEAFF.

This rearrangement joins TRBV5-1 to TRBJ1-4; D is possibly TRBD1 (6 bases). Germline lookup yields CDR1 SGHRS and CDR2 YFSETQ. V lost 0 bases to trimming and J lost 8 bases, with 11 bases between them. This CDR3 region has 14 residues. The CDR3 spells CASSLGGLDEKLFF. The CDR3 region has the DNA TGCGCCAGCAGCTTGGGGGGGCTTGACGAAAAACTGTTTTTT.

This rearrangement joins TRBV7-9 to TRBJ1-3, with unresolved D. The CDR3 has 14 amino acids. Germline CDR1 and CDR2: SEHNR and FQNEAQ (reference sequence). Trimming stripped 6 bases from V and 2 bases from J, with 11 bases between. The CDR3 region has the DNA TGTGCCAGCAGTTGGTCCGGGGCTGGAAACACCATATATTTT. Residues: CASSWSGAGNTIYF.

Written as DNA, the CDR3 is TGCGCCAGCAGCTTTGACAGGGGAGGCGTTAATGGCTACACCTTC. It yields the protein CASSFDRGGVNGYTF. The V and J genes are TRBV5-1 and TRBJ1-2; 8 bases match TRBD1. CDR1 SGHRS and CDR2 YFSETQ come from the germline V gene. CDR3 length: 15 residues. The trim removed 2 bases at V and 6 bases at J, leaving 9 bases unmatched.

The V call is TRBV7-2, the J call TRBJ2-1, with D possibly being TRBD2 (6 bases). V lost 5 bases and J lost 2, with 13 bases in between. The CDR3 spans 15 residues. Germline CDR1 and CDR2: SGHTA and FQGNSA. The CDR3 region is CASSRPLATYNEQFF. The CDR3 DNA reads as TGTGCCAGCAGCAGGCCCCTAGCGACCTACAATGAGCAGTTCTTC. Using reference TRBV7-2 and TRBJ2-1 for the parts outside the CDR3, the full variable domain is GAGVSQSPSNKVTEKGKDVELRCDPISGHTALYWYRQSLGQGLEFLIYFQGNSAPDKSGLPSDRFSAERTGGSVSTLTIQRTQQEDSAVYLCASSRPLATYNEQFFGPGTRLTVL.

The CDR3 reads CASSPTGGSRPQHF. The CDR3 nucleotides read TGTGCCAGCAGCCCGACCGGAGGATCTAGGCCCCAGCATTTT. V is TRBV6-6 and J is TRBJ1-5, with D unclear. Per the germline V gene, CDR1 is MNHNY and CDR2 is SVGAGI (reference sequence). The CDR3 spans 14 residues. The V end was cut by 6 bases, the J end by 9 bases, with 18 bases between.

The chain links TRBV7-8 to TRBJ1-1; 9 bases agree with TRBD1. The CDR3 has 15 amino acids. The V and J ends lost 5 bases and 4 bases, in that order; junction bases with no gene match: 8. CDR1 SGHVS and CDR2 FQNEAQ come from the germline V gene. DNA for the CDR3: TGTGCCAGCAGCGCCACAGGGGGCGTTGGCACTGAAGCTTTCTTT. Its protein product is CASSATGGVGTEAFF.

The chain carries TRBV19 and TRBJ1-2; D possibly corresponds to TRBD1 (6 bases). The CDR3 loop spans 14 amino acids. Germline assignment: CDR1 LNHDA and CDR2 SQIVND (reference sequence). V was shortened by 3 bases and J by 2 bases, with 10 bases between the two germline ends. CDR3 nucleotide sequence: TGTGCCAGTAGTATCGAAAGGGGGAACTATGGCTACACCTTC. Translation gives CASSIERGNYGYTF. The full variable domain, completed using reference TRBV19 and TRBJ1-2, is DGGITQSPKYLFRKEGQNVTLSCEQNLNHDAMYWYRQDPGQGLRLIYYSQIVNDFQKGDIAEGYSVSREKKESFPLTVTSAQKNPTAFYLCASSIERGNYGYTFGSGTRLTVV.

This chain links TRBV2 with TRBJ2-5, with a tentative D call TRBD2 (5 bases). The CDR3 covers 13 residues. Per germline, CDR1 SNHLY and CDR2 FYNNEI. Trimming took 6 bases from V and 5 from J, leaving 13 bases between them. The DNA for the CDR3 is TGTGCCAGCAGCCGTGACACGGGGGAGACCCAGTACTTC. Translation: CASSRDTGETQYF. The full variable domain, its missing parts supplied by reference TRBV2 and TRBJ2-5, is EPEVTQTPSHQVTQMGQEVILRCVPISNHLYFYWYRQILGQKVEFLVSFYNNEISEKSEIFDDQFSVERPDGSNFTLKIRSTKLEDSAMYFCASSRDTGETQYFGPGTRLLVL.